Here is one T cell receptor beta chain with its context. The antigen is unknown. PCR primers comprised 60 Vbeta and 13 Jbeta primers. Assay used: immunoSEQ multiplex PCR; TCRdb lists only in-frame clones, some missing. The sample consists of 200,000 to 250,000 clones, 70% of them appearing once. This specimen belongs to a study of cytomegalovirus exposure and HLA in healthy donors. Study context: HLA-typed donors were the source of 90 million or so unique TCRs, which an early data release held. Broader study findings: Association of a missense DCLRE1C variant with TCR beta V- and J-gene trimming was reported in a later analysis. In an earlier analysis, in 540 or so donors, most V segments appeared productive either ~87% or ~30% of the time.

The CDR3 runs to 14 residues. CDR1 SGHRS and CDR2 YFSETQ come from the germline V gene. V dropped 2 bases and J dropped 5; count of bases not matched to a gene: 5. The chain couples TRBV5-1 to TRBJ2-3; 7 bases line up with TRBD1. Sequencing used PBMCs. The sequence derives from a middle-aged man in good health and CMV-seropositive. CDR3 DNA sequence: TGCGCCAGCAGCTTCAACAGGGGCAGAGATACGCAGTATTTT. Residues: CASSFNRGRDTQYF.